What follows are 27 T cell receptor beta chains derived from one specimen sequenced in a study of blood T cells in healthy people across ages (dated by TCRdb to 2013 to 2016). To prepare the library, 5' RACE was applied. Sequencer: Illumina HiSeq 2500. A second 7 to 11 cycle PCR used a sample-barcoded 5' primer and a J-beta primer mix. TCRdb reanalyzed the raw reads on its own, using fastp at Q25 for trimming and MiXCR for clone calling, and kept in-frame beta chains. Every CDR3 protein is listed once, alongside the most common genes and DNA of its rows. This sample gives hundreds of thousands of distinct CDR3 sequences in total; about 61% of them show up just once. Roughly 24% of the sample comes from the top ten. The source material was blood. These TCRs come from a man aged 40-49 years in good health.

The rearrangement uses TRBV27 and TRBJ2-1, with TRBD1 identical over 7 bases. Germline lookup yields CDR1 MNHEY and CDR2 SMNVEV (reference sequence). The CDR3 sequence is 14 residues long. With V trimmed by 5 bases and J by 4 bases, 5 bases remained unmatched. CDR3 in DNA: TGTGCCAGCAGTCAGGGACAGTATTACAATGAGCAGTTCTTC. It specifies CASSQGQYYNEQFF.

This chain uses TRBV28 with TRBJ2-6; weak D call: TRBD1 (6 bases). Between the trimmed V and J ends, which lost 6 bases and 1 base, there was a span of 10 bases. Germline CDR1 MDHEN, CDR2 SYDVKM. The CDR3 has 15 residues. CDR3: CASSYRASGANVLTF. The CDR3 DNA reads as TGTGCCAGCAGCTACAGGGCTTCTGGGGCCAACGTCCTGACTTTC.

The CDR3 DNA reads TGTGCCAGCAGTTTAGGTAGGGGGCCCGATAGTGCCTATGGCTACACCTTC. Encoded protein: CASSLGRGPDSAYGYTF. The J gene is TRBJ1-2, the V gene TRBV28, with 7 positions matching TRBD1. V trimming: 2 bases; J trimming: 4 bases; junction bases outside the gene matches: 13. CDR3 size: 17 residues. Germline-derived CDR1 and CDR2 are MDHEN and SYDVKM.

The rearrangement links TRBV7-3 to TRBJ2-1, with 9 positions matching TRBD1. This CDR3 spans 12 amino acids. The J segment lost 12 bases and the V segment lost 5 bases, leaving 5 bases of the junction unmatched. The V gene's germline CDR1 is SGHTA and CDR2 FQGTGA. The CDR3 nucleotides read TGTGCCAGCAGCCCACTGGGACAGGGGCAGTTCTTC. This sequence encodes CASSPLGQGQFF. Looking up the rest from reference TRBV7-3 and TRBJ2-1 gives the full variable domain: GAGVSQTPSNKVTEKGKYVELRCDPISGHTALYWYRQSLGQGPEFLIYFQGTGAADDSGLPNDRFFAVRPEGSVSTLKIQRTERGDSAVYLCASSPLGQGQFFGPGTRLTVL.

The V call is TRBV3-1, the J call TRBJ1-6; no firm D call. In germline, CDR1 is LGHDT, CDR2 YNNKEL (reference sequence). V was pared by 1 base and J by 5 bases, with 6 bases between. This CDR3 is 14 amino acids long. This CDR3 is CASSQAPDNSPLHF. As DNA, the CDR3 is TGTGCCAGCAGCCAAGCCCCGGATAATTCACCCCTCCACTTT. Variable domain in full (rest from reference TRBV3-1 and TRBJ1-6): DTAVSQTPKYLVTQMGNDKSIKCEQNLGHDTMYWYKQDSKKFLKIMFSYNNKELIINETVPNRFSPKSPDKAHLNLHINSLELGDSAVYFCASSQAPDNSPLHFGNGTRLTVT.

A few counts support this clonotype. The chain couples TRBV9 to TRBJ2-1; the match to TRBD2 covers 8 bases. The CDR3 has 17 amino acids. V was clipped by 0 bases and J by 7 bases; unmatched bases: 12. From germline, CDR1 is SGDLS and CDR2 YYNGEE. CDR3 DNA: TGTGCCAGCAGCGTAGGGTTTGCGGGAGGCGGGAGTAATGAGCAGTTCTTC. Its protein is CASSVGFAGGGSNEQFF.

This chain links TRBV5-8 with TRBJ2-7, with 9 bases that match TRBD1. The CDR3 length is 14 residues. Germline V gene sequence: CDR1 SGHTS, CDR2 YDEGEE. V was pared by 4 bases and J by 2 bases, with 4 bases of the junction left unmatched. For the CDR3, the DNA is TGTGCCAGCAGCGTCGGGACAGGGCCCTACGAGCAGTACTTC. Amino acid sequence: CASSVGTGPYEQYF.

The chain combines TRBV6-1 with TRBJ2-7, with D possibly being TRBD2 (5 bases). The CDR3 totals 13 residues. V lost 5 bases and J lost 4, with 12 bases in between. The germline V gene has CDR1 MNHNS and CDR2 SASEGT. DNA of the CDR3: TGTGCCAGCAGTACCGGGATTAGGTACGAGCAGTACTTC. Encoded protein: CASSTGIRYEQYF.

A word on this clonotype: A read error may account for a junction end that differs from germline. J is TRBJ2-7 and V is TRBV12-3 or TRBV12-4, with TRBD2 identical over 7 bases. The CDR3 consists of 12 residues. The DNA for the CDR3 is TGTGCCAGCAGAGGACTAGATTACGAGCTGTACTTC. Translation gives CASRGLDYELYF.

This clonotype has more than one count but fewer than ten. The CDR3 sequence is CSGGRGFGTDTQYF. The CDR3 DNA reads as TGCAGCGGCGGTAGGGGATTCGGCACAGATACGCAGTATTTT. The genes are TRBV20-1 and TRBJ2-3, with D possibly being TRBD1 (5 bases). This CDR3 contains 14 residues. The V gene's germline CDR1 is DFQATT and CDR2 SNEGSKA (reference sequence).

This clonotype showed up just a few times. The chain links TRBV9 to TRBJ2-1; tentatively, D is TRBD2 (5 bases). The germline V and J ends were trimmed by 0 bases and 5 bases, with 12 bases remaining between them. Germline CDR1 SGDLS, CDR2 YYNGEE. The CDR3 length is 15 residues. The chain's CDR3 is CASSVDLPGNNEQFF. CDR3 DNA sequence: TGTGCCAGCAGCGTAGATTTACCCGGGAACAATGAGCAGTTCTTC.

The chain is built from TRBV20-1 and TRBJ1-2, with unresolved D. Trimming cost V 7 bases and J 1 base, with 10 bases left between them. CDR3 length equals 12 residues. Germline V gene lookup returns CDR1 DFQATT and CDR2 SNEGSKA (reference sequence). The chain's CDR3 is CSVTGYNYGYTF. The CDR3 DNA is TGCAGTGTGACGGGATATAACTATGGCTACACCTTC.

V gene TRBV20-1 combines with J gene TRBJ2-3; 13 bases line up with TRBD2. The CDR3 has 19 residues. CDR1 is DFQATT, CDR2 SNEGSKA, per germline (reference sequence). V shed 4 bases, J shed 3 bases, and the junction held 16 bases outside the gene matches. The CDR3 DNA reads TGCAGTGCTAACCCCTTACTAGCGGGGGGGCAGGTCCCGACAGATACGCAGTATTTT. Its protein product is CSANPLLAGGQVPTDTQYF.

Turning to this clonotype: A much larger clone sits a single nucleotide away, making a read error possible. This chain joins TRBV6-2 or TRBV6-3 and TRBJ2-5; 9 nucleotides match TRBD2. The DNA end is more similar to TRBJ2-7, so the J call may be wrong. Germline V gene lookup returns CDR1 MNHEY and CDR2 SVGEGT. CDR3 length equals 15 residues. CDR3 region: CAVGAGLAGTYEQYF. In DNA form, the CDR3 reads TGTGCCGTCGGGGCAGGGCTAGCGGGAACCTACGAGCAGTACTTC.

This clonotype has more than one count but fewer than ten. This chain connects TRBV7-2 to TRBJ1-3, with 7 bases matching TRBD1. The CDR3 is 15 amino acids. The germline gives CDR1 SGHTA, CDR2 FQGNSA. V shed 5 bases and J 2 bases; nucleotides not matched to a gene: 6. DNA for the CDR3: TGTGCCAGCAGCCGACAGGGAAGCCCTGGAAACACCATATATTTT. It encodes CASSRQGSPGNTIYF. Together with reference TRBV7-2 and TRBJ1-3, the CDR3 gives the full variable domain: GAGVSQSPSNKVTEKGKDVELRCDPISGHTALYWYRQSLGQGLEFLIYFQGNSAPDKSGLPSDRFSAERTGGSVSTLTIQRTQQEDSAVYLCASSRQGSPGNTIYFGEGSWLTVV.

A note on this clonotype: At one end the junction does not follow the germline gene, possibly because of a read error. DNA of the CDR3: TGCAGTGCTAGAACTAGACCCGGGACAGGGGACCCAGATACTCAGTATTTT. It codes for CSARTRPGTGDPDTQYF. The chain couples TRBV20-1 to TRBJ2-3; TRBD1 matches 10 bases. CDR3 size: 17 residues. Germline lookup yields CDR1 DFQATT and CDR2 SNEGSKA (reference sequence).

The chain has TRBV3-1 and TRBJ2-3, with 10 bases that match TRBD2. V lost 4 bases and J lost 3; bases outside the gene matches: 10. The length of the CDR3 is 17 residues. CDR1 and CDR2 from the germline V gene are LGHDT and YNNKEL (reference sequence). The CDR3 coding sequence is TGTGCCAGCAGCCCAGTCGGAGCGGGGGGGCTAACAGATACGCAGTATTTT. It translates to CASSPVGAGGLTDTQYF.

The V and J genes are TRBV14 and TRBJ2-1; D not certain. The germline gives CDR1 SGHDN, CDR2 FVKESK. The CDR3 runs 13 residues. With 0 bases removed from V and 13 bases from J, the gap between germline ends came to 13 bases. The CDR3: CASSQDKGSRQFF. The CDR3 nucleotides read TGTGCCAGCAGCCAAGATAAGGGCAGCCGTCAGTTCTTC.

V gene TRBV12-3 or TRBV12-4 combines with J gene TRBJ2-4; no clear D gene. Trimming took off 4 bases at V and 0 bases at J, with 10 bases between the two ends. The CDR3 consists of 15 residues. The CDR3 DNA follows: TGTGCCAGCAGTTCCAGGATTGTAGCCAAAAACATTCAGTACTTC. Translation: CASSSRIVAKNIQYF.

The rearrangement joins TRBV27 to TRBJ2-5, with 7 nucleotides matching TRBD1. CDR1 and CDR2 from the germline V gene are MNHEY and SMNVEV (reference sequence). This CDR3 comprises 15 residues. V lost 6 bases, J lost 2 bases, and 9 bases stayed unmatched. As DNA, the CDR3 is TGTGCCAGCAGAGGACTGACAGGGTGGCAAGAGACCCAGTACTTC. Its protein is CASRGLTGWQETQYF.

The CDR3 is CAISESRFWTVSSGANVLTF. The CDR3 DNA reads TGTGCCATCAGTGAGTCACGTTTTTGGACAGTAAGCTCTGGGGCCAACGTCCTGACTTTC. The rearrangement links TRBV10-3 to TRBJ2-6; maybe TRBD1 (6 bases). The CDR3 sequence is 20 residues long. Trimming left V 0 bases short and J 0 bases short, with 18 bases between. The germline CDR1 and CDR2 sequences are ENHRY and SYGVKD.

The rearrangement links TRBV20-1 to TRBJ2-1, with 9 bases that match TRBD2. V dropped 0 bases and J dropped 0; count of bases not matched to a gene: 6. Germline CDR1 and CDR2: DFQATT and SNEGSKA (reference sequence). The CDR3 is 17 amino acids. The CDR3 here is CSARESSGARSYNEQFF. The CDR3 coding sequence is TGCAGTGCTAGAGAGTCTAGCGGGGCCCGCTCCTACAATGAGCAGTTCTTC.

J is TRBJ2-5 and V is TRBV7-2; D is undetermined. The CDR3 extends over 12 amino acids. V shed 1 base and J shed 9 bases, with 9 bases lying between them. The germline V gene encodes CDR1 SGHTA and CDR2 FQGNSA. The CDR3 DNA reads as TGTGCCAGCAGCTTAGATTGGGGTGCCCAGTACTTC. This codes for CASSLDWGAQYF.

This clonotype has more than one count but fewer than ten. The chain combines TRBV20-1 with TRBJ2-5; D might be TRBD1 (5 bases). Germline assignment: CDR1 DFQATT and CDR2 SNEGSKA (reference sequence). V lost 0 bases and J 1 base, leaving 9 bases between the germline ends. The CDR3 runs 14 residues. This CDR3 reads CSARERQFQETQYF. The CDR3 DNA follows: TGCAGTGCTAGAGAGAGACAGTTCCAAGAGACCCAGTACTTC.

The chain couples TRBV20-1 to TRBJ2-7; 7 bases are a match to TRBD1. Germline V gene sequence: CDR1 DFQATT, CDR2 SNEGSKA (reference sequence). Unmatched junction bases numbered 7, after V lost 3 bases and J lost 2 bases. CDR3 size: 14 residues. The CDR3 region has the DNA TGCAGTGCTAGGGGACAGCTGAACCCCTACGAGCAGTACTTC. Amino acid sequence: CSARGQLNPYEQYF.

The V gene is TRBV2, the J gene TRBJ2-3, with D uncertain. Per the germline V gene, CDR1 is SNHLY and CDR2 is FYNNEI. The CDR3 sequence is 14 residues long. V lost 7 bases and J lost 5, with 16 bases in between. CDR3 loop: CASTTATRRDTQYF. The CDR3 nucleotides are TGTGCCAGCACCACCGCGACACGTAGAGATACGCAGTATTTT.

The chain links TRBV28 to TRBJ2-6; maybe TRBD2 (7 bases). Between the trimmed V and J ends, which lost 2 bases and 4 bases, there was a span of 12 bases. The CDR3 is 16 amino acids. Germline CDR1 and CDR2: MDHEN and SYDVKM. CDR3 region: CASSLGGARGANVLTF. The CDR3 coding sequence is TGTGCCAGCAGTTTAGGGGGGGCGCGAGGGGCCAACGTCCTGACTTTC.